Below are 20 T cell receptor beta chains sequenced from a single sample in a study of cytomegalovirus exposure and HLA in healthy donors. PCR primers comprised 60 Vbeta and 13 Jbeta primers. Generated by immunoSEQ multiplex PCR, the TCRdb table keeps only in-frame clones and is missing some. The table lists approximately 140,000 clones, about two thirds of them singletons. Specimen: PBMCs. These receptors came from a woman under 30 in good health and CMV-seronegative.

V is TRBV19 and J is TRBJ1-5; TRBD1 agrees at 8 bases. J was trimmed by 7 bases and V by 5 bases; bases with no gene match: 10. This CDR3 has 15 amino acids. From germline, CDR1 is LNHDA and CDR2 SQIVND (reference sequence). CDR3 residues: CASSSGQVGWQPQHF. As DNA, the CDR3 is TGTGCCAGTAGTTCGGGACAGGTTGGTTGGCAGCCCCAGCATTTT.

The J gene is TRBJ2-7, the V gene TRBV5-1; 7 bases match TRBD1. Germline CDR1 reads SGHRS; CDR2 reads YFSETQ. CDR3 length equals 13 residues. V trimming: 3 bases; J trimming: 6 bases; junction bases outside the gene matches: 6. The CDR3 here is CASSSGAGGEQYV. CDR3 nucleotides: TGCGCCAGCAGCTCCGGGGCAGGGGGCGAGCAGTACGTC.

The chain combines TRBV7-3 with TRBJ2-3; possibly TRBD1 for D (8 bases). The V end lost 2 bases, the J end lost 7 bases, and 19 bases lay between the germline ends. Germline lookup yields CDR1 SGHTA and CDR2 FQGTGA. The CDR3 is 16 amino acids. For the CDR3, the DNA is TGTGCCAGCAGCTTACGGGGGGCCAGGGGGCGATATACGCAGTATTTT. Protein sequence: CASSLRGARGRYTQYF.

This clone appeared a single time. This chain connects TRBV27 to TRBJ2-2; D might be TRBD2 (5 bases). Trimming removed 9 bases from V and 4 bases from J, with 12 bases in between. The V gene's germline CDR1 is MNHEY and CDR2 SMNVEV (reference sequence). The CDR3 is 13 amino acids. The CDR3 sequence: CASSRRSTGELFF. The CDR3, as DNA: TGTGCCAGTTCCCGGAGGAGCACCGGGGAGCTGTTTTTT.

V gene TRBV7-2 combines with J gene TRBJ2-1; 16 bases are shared with TRBD2. CDR3 length equals 16 residues. Trimming took 6 bases from V and 9 from J; bases not matched to a gene: 8. Germline V lookup: CDR1 SGHTA, CDR2 FQGNSA. The chain's CDR3 is CASRSGTSGGAGEQFF. The CDR3 nucleotides are TGTGCCAGCAGAAGCGGGACTAGCGGGGGGGCAGGTGAGCAGTTCTTC.

This chain connects TRBV5-6 to TRBJ1-5, with unresolved D. V lost 4 bases, J lost 10 bases, and 15 bases lay in between. In germline, CDR1 is SGHDT, CDR2 YYEEEE. This CDR3 is built from 13 residues. The CDR3 region is CASSVGRTGPQHF. CDR3 in DNA: TGTGCCAGCAGCGTGGGCCGGACTGGTCCCCAGCATTTT.

This clone was picked up a small number of times. The CDR3 DNA follows: TGTGCCTGGCAAACCGAGACAGGTCGTGGCTACACCTTC. The encoded protein is CAWQTETGRGYTF. The chain links TRBV7-9 to TRBJ1-2; tentative D call: TRBD1 (6 bases). Deletions cut 11 bases from V and 7 bases from J, with 20 bases between. The CDR3 has 13 residues. Germline V gives CDR1 SEHNR, CDR2 FQNEAQ (reference sequence).

CDR3 in amino acids: CASSLEGRGLEQFF. CDR3 in DNA: TGTGCCAGCAGCTTAGAGGGCAGGGGGCTGGAGCAGTTCTTC. The rearrangement uses TRBV11-2 and TRBJ2-1; 8 bases map to TRBD1. There are 14 residues in the CDR3. Germline V gives CDR1 SGHAT, CDR2 FQNNGV. Trimming cost V 0 bases and J 10 bases; bases outside gene matches: 5. The full variable domain, in which reference TRBV11-2 and TRBJ2-1 provide the parts outside the CDR3, is EAGVAQSPRYKIIEKRQSVAFWCNPISGHATLYWYQQILGQGPKLLIQFQNNGVVDDSQLPKDRFSAERLKGVDSTLKIQPAKLEDSAVYLCASSLEGRGLEQFFGPGTRLTVL.

The chain recombines TRBV6-6 with TRBJ2-3; 10 nucleotides align to TRBD2. Trimming removed 6 bases from V and 3 bases from J; junction bases left unmatched: 3. Germline V gene data show CDR1 as MNHNY and CDR2 as SVGAGI (reference sequence). The CDR3 extends over 14 amino acids. The CDR3 reads CASSASGRTDTQYF. The DNA for the CDR3 is TGTGCCAGCAGCGCTAGCGGGAGAACAGATACGCAGTATTTT.

This clone was observed once. This chain connects TRBV27 to TRBJ2-7; weak D call: TRBD1 (6 bases). The V and J ends lost 6 bases and 2 bases respectively, with 14 bases between them. Per germline, CDR1 MNHEY and CDR2 SMNVEV (reference sequence). The CDR3 covers 14 residues. CDR3: CASSTDRTTYEQYF. Written as DNA, the CDR3 is TGTGCCAGCAGCACAGACAGGACCACCTACGAGCAGTACTTC.

The chain uses TRBV5-1 and TRBJ1-2; D ambiguous. CDR3 length equals 16 residues. Germline-derived CDR1 and CDR2 are SGHRS and YFSETQ. The V end was cut by 3 bases, the J end by 4 bases, with 19 bases between. The CDR3 nucleotides are TGCGCCAGCAGCTCTATCACCGGGATGCCCCGCTATGGCTACACCTTC. It yields the protein CASSSITGMPRYGYTF. The full variable domain, its missing parts supplied by reference TRBV5-1 and TRBJ1-2, is KAGVTQTPRYLIKTRGQQVTLSCSPISGHRSVSWYQQTPGQGLQFLFEYFSETQRNKGNFPGRFSGRQFSNSRSEMNVSTLELGDSALYLCASSSITGMPRYGYTFGSGTRLTVV.

Concerning this clone: One end of the junction fails to match germline, which may point to a read error. V gene TRBV5-4 combines with J gene TRBJ2-1, with TRBD2 matching over 7 bases. Germline-derived CDR1 and CDR2 are SGHNT and YYREEE (reference sequence). CDR3 length: 15 amino acids. The CDR3 nucleotides are TGCGCCAGCAGCCCGGGAGGCCGGTTTTCTAATGAGCAGTTCTTC. As protein: CASSPGGRFSNEQFF.

The rearrangement uses TRBV29-1 and TRBJ2-1; 9 bases line up with TRBD2. In germline, CDR1 is SQVTM, CDR2 ANQGSEA. With V trimmed by 7 bases and J by 7 bases, 2 bases remained unmatched. CDR3 size: 11 residues. The CDR3 nucleotides are TGCAGCGGCACTAGCGGGAATGAGCAGTTCTTC. Translated: CSGTSGNEQFF.

J is TRBJ2-1 and V is TRBV7-9; D is perhaps TRBD2 (6 bases). The CDR3 is 15 amino acids. The germline V and J ends were trimmed by 5 bases and 7 bases, with 18 bases remaining between them. Germline V gene lookup returns CDR1 SEHNR and CDR2 FQNEAQ (reference sequence). CDR3 coding DNA: TGTGCCAGCAGCCTACCTAGAGGGGCGGGGAATGAGCAGTTCTTC. Its translation is CASSLPRGAGNEQFF.

The chain carries TRBV2 and TRBJ1-2; 9 nucleotides align to TRBD1. Looked up from germline, CDR1 is SNHLY and CDR2 is FYNNEI. This CDR3 has 13 residues. V shed 10 bases and J 2 bases; nucleotides not matched to a gene: 5. This CDR3 is CATGTGNNYGYTF. The CDR3 DNA reads as TGTGCCACCGGGACAGGGAACAACTATGGCTACACCTTC.

The chain combines TRBV2 with TRBJ2-3; D uncertain. This CDR3 is built from 11 residues. The germline CDR1 and CDR2 sequences are SNHLY and FYNNEI. The V and J ends lost 5 bases and 6 bases respectively, with 6 bases between them. CDR3 sequence reads: CASSSTDTQYF. The CDR3 DNA sequence: TGTGCCAGCAGTTCAACTGATACGCAGTATTTT.

The V gene is TRBV7-4, the J gene TRBJ1-1; D not resolved. Germline CDR1 reads SGHVT; CDR2 reads SQSDAQ. The V end was cut by 5 bases, the J end by 3 bases, with 13 bases between. This CDR3 comprises 14 residues. CDR3 nucleotides: TGTGCCAGCAGCGCCGGGTCCCGGGACACTGAAGCTTTCTTT. Amino acids: CASSAGSRDTEAFF. Full variable domain (missing parts from reference TRBV7-4 and TRBJ1-1): GAGVSQSPRYKVAKRGRDVALRCDSISGHVTLYWYRQTLGQGSEVLTYSQSDAQRDKSGRPSGRFSAERPERSVSTLKIQRTEQGDSAVYLCASSAGSRDTEAFFGQGTRLTVV.

This clone was seen once. V is TRBV4-2 and J is TRBJ2-5; 12 nucleotides agree with TRBD2. This CDR3 spans 14 amino acids. V was clipped by 4 bases and J by 4 bases; unmatched bases: 1. Per the germline V gene, CDR1 is LGHNA and CDR2 is YNFKEQ. Here the CDR3 reads CASSLTSGGETQYF. Here the CDR3 DNA reads TGTGCCAGCAGCCTGACTAGCGGGGGAGAGACCCAGTACTTC.

The chain recombines TRBV5-1 with TRBJ2-2; D gene unclear. Germline assignment: CDR1 SGHRS and CDR2 YFSETQ. This CDR3 contains 15 residues. V was clipped by 1 base and J by 0 bases, with 7 bases between them. The CDR3 reads CASSLSTANTGELFF. CDR3 bases: TGCGCCAGCAGCTTGAGTACGGCGAACACCGGGGAGCTGTTTTTT.

The sample holds a few counts of this clone. The chain links TRBV28 to TRBJ1-3, with TRBD1 matching over 11 bases. This CDR3 is 16 amino acids long. J lost 3 bases, V lost 5 bases, and 6 bases had no gene match. Looked up from germline, CDR1 is MDHEN and CDR2 is SYDVKM. CDR3 protein: CASSPGQGALGNTIYF. The CDR3 DNA reads as TGTGCCAGCAGTCCCGGACAGGGGGCGCTTGGAAACACCATATATTTT.